The 6 T cell receptor beta chains below come from one sample, sequenced in a study of cytotoxic CD8 clonotypes in ibrutinib-treated CLL (dated by TCRdb to 2020 to 2022). The library relied on the immunoSEQ multiplex PCR assay. The source is immuneACCESS, and TCRdb retained only in-frame sequences with V and J called. Part of the clones is not carried over; for the studies checked, unresolved V genes explain less than half of this, and the remainder is unexplained. The sample records some 160,000 clones, more than 65% of which are singletons. 2% to 2.5% of the sample is held by the ten biggest clonotypes. In the paper's terms, the time point label means: more than 10 months on ibrutinib. Material: PBMCs, obtained after 12 months of ibrutinib treatment. These receptors were obtained from a human donor with chronic lymphocytic leukemia.

This rearrangement joins TRBV7-9 to TRBJ1-5; D is unclear. V lost 1 base and J lost 7, with 14 bases in between. CDR3 size: 15 residues. Germline CDR1 SEHNR, CDR2 FQNEAQ (reference sequence). CDR3 sequence: CASSLDASQWQPQHF. CDR3 nucleotides: TGTGCCAGCAGCTTAGATGCCAGCCAGTGGCAGCCCCAGCATTTT.

V gene TRBV28 combines with J gene TRBJ2-5, with a weak D call TRBD2 (6 bases). This CDR3 spans 14 amino acids. The germline V and J ends were trimmed by 1 base and 3 bases, with 9 bases remaining between them. Germline V lookup: CDR1 MDHEN, CDR2 SYDVKM. The CDR3 region is CASSLSGRKETQYF. The CDR3 bases are TGTGCCAGCAGTTTATCCGGGAGAAAAGAGACCCAGTACTTC. Drawing the rest from reference TRBV28 and TRBJ2-5, the complete variable domain is DVKVTQSSRYLVKRTGEKVFLECVQDMDHENMFWYRQDPGLGLRLIYFSYDVKMKEKGDIPEGYSVSREKKERFSLILESASTNQTSMYLCASSLSGRKETQYFGPGTRLLVL.

Comment on this clone: This specimen includes other DNA sequences encoding the same CDR3. The rearrangement uses TRBV7-3 and TRBJ1-2; D not resolved. This CDR3 is 12 amino acids long. Trimming removed 2 bases from V and 8 bases from J, with 9 bases in between. CDR1 SGHTA and CDR2 FQGTGA come from the germline V gene. CDR3 sequence reads: CASSLGVGGYTF. The CDR3 DNA reads as TGTGCCAGCAGCTTAGGGGTAGGCGGCTACACCTTC.

Note on this clone: Within the sample, other DNA sequences also encode this same CDR3. The chain uses TRBV30 and TRBJ1-1; TRBD1 agrees at 11 bases. Trimming took 5 bases from V and 5 from J; bases not matched to a gene: 1. Germline V gives CDR1 GTSNPN, CDR2 SVGIG (reference sequence). This CDR3 is 12 amino acids long. CDR3 loop: CAWGTGGTEAFF. Here the CDR3 DNA reads TGTGCCTGGGGGACAGGGGGGACTGAAGCTTTCTTT.

The chain has TRBV9 and TRBJ2-2; no definite D call. Looked up from germline, CDR1 is SGDLS and CDR2 is YYNGEE. Trimming shortened V by 1 base and J by 7 bases, and 5 bases separated the two germline ends. The CDR3 contains 12 residues. The CDR3 DNA reads as TGTGCCAGCAGCGTAAGTGGCGGGGAGCTGTTTTTT. This gives the protein CASSVSGGELFF. The full variable domain, its missing parts supplied by reference TRBV9 and TRBJ2-2, is DSGVTQTPKHLITATGQRVTLRCSPRSGDLSVYWYQQSLDQGLQFLIQYYNGEERAKGNILERFSAQQFPDLHSELNLSSLELGDSALYFCASSVSGGELFFGEGSRLTVL.

This chain connects TRBV2 to TRBJ2-7; possible D gene TRBD1, 5 bases. CDR1 and CDR2 (germline): SNHLY, FYNNEI. The CDR3 contains 15 residues. V was cut by 6 bases and J by 3 bases, with 18 bases left in between. In DNA form, the CDR3 reads TGTGCCAGCAGAGATCTCTTACAGGTAAACTACGAGCAGTACTTC. It encodes CASRDLLQVNYEQYF. The variable domain in full, with the rest retrieved from reference TRBV2 and TRBJ2-7, is EPEVTQTPSHQVTQMGQEVILRCVPISNHLYFYWYRQILGQKVEFLVSFYNNEISEKSEIFDDQFSVERPDGSNFTLKIRSTKLEDSAMYFCASRDLLQVNYEQYFGPGTRLTVT.